Presented here are 10 T cell receptor beta chains from one specimen sequenced in a study of blood T cells in healthy people across ages. Alongside a J-beta primer mix, a sample-barcoded 5' primer served in a second PCR lasting about 6 to 12 cycles. TCRdb used MiXCR to reprocess the 5' RACE reads, holding one entry per CDR3 protein. This table holds hundreds of thousands of distinct CDR3 sequences, approximately 60% found once. Sequenced: blood. The receptors shown here come from a man in his forties in good health.

In this sample, this clonotype turned up a few times. This chain links TRBV7-2 with TRBJ2-3; D unresolved. V lost 2 bases to trimming and J lost 4 bases, with 10 bases between them. The germline V gene has CDR1 SGHTA and CDR2 FQGNSA. The CDR3 has 14 residues. CDR3 coding DNA: TGTGCCAGCAGCTTACCGGGCGGCTCAGATACGCAGTATTTT. It yields the protein CASSLPGGSDTQYF. Looking up the rest from reference TRBV7-2 and TRBJ2-3 gives the full variable domain: GAGVSQSPSNKVTEKGKDVELRCDPISGHTALYWYRQSLGQGLEFLIYFQGNSAPDKSGLPSDRFSAERTGGSVSTLTIQRTQQEDSAVYLCASSLPGGSDTQYFGPGTRLTVL.

In regard to this clonotype: One end of the junction varies from germline; a read error may be responsible. This chain connects TRBV20-1 to TRBJ2-7, with 8 bases aligning to TRBD2. CDR3 size: 18 residues. Germline V gene data show CDR1 as DFQATT and CDR2 as SNEGSKA (reference sequence). CDR3 nucleotides: TGCAGTGCCGCTCCGGGACTAGTGGGTTTTAAATCCTACAATGAGCGGTACTTC. It encodes CSAAPGLVGFKSYNERYF.

The V call is TRBV29-1, the J call TRBJ2-1; the D gene is possibly TRBD2 (5 bases). Germline lookup yields CDR1 SQVTM and CDR2 ANQGSEA. V was clipped by 4 bases and J by 4 bases, with 17 bases between them. The CDR3 has 15 residues. CDR3 sequence: CSVARNRGTYNEQFF. In DNA form, the CDR3 reads TGCAGCGTTGCCAGGAACCGGGGAACATACAATGAGCAGTTCTTC.

This chain uses TRBV7-6 with TRBJ1-5; D gene unclear. The germline V gene encodes CDR1 SGHVS and CDR2 FNYEAQ. The CDR3 sequence is 15 residues long. V was cut by 1 base and J by 1 base, with 8 bases left in between. CDR3 sequence: CASSLGSASNQPQHF. In DNA, the CDR3 is TGTGCCAGCAGCTTAGGATCCGCGAGCAATCAGCCCCAGCATTTT.

The rearrangement joins TRBV7-8 to TRBJ2-1; TRBD1 might be the D (5 bases). The CDR3 runs to 17 residues. Trimming removed 1 base at V and 0 bases at J, with 13 bases between. Germline CDR1 is SGHVS and CDR2 is FQNEAQ. The CDR3 protein is CASSLEVGQSSYNEQFF. CDR3 coding DNA: TGTGCCAGCAGCTTAGAGGTAGGACAAAGCTCCTACAATGAGCAGTTCTTC.

V gene TRBV12-3 or TRBV12-4 combines with J gene TRBJ1-1, with a tentative D call TRBD1 (6 bases). The CDR3 length is 16 residues. The V end lost 6 bases, the J end lost 3 bases, and 20 bases lay between the germline ends. As DNA, the CDR3 is TGTGCCAGCAGCCTAGAGGGTTCGGGGGGGCACACTGAAGCTTTCTTT. Amino acids: CASSLEGSGGHTEAFF.

This clonotype showed up just a few times. Its ends do not fully match the called genes, so a read error is possible. DNA for the CDR3: TGCGCCAGCAGCAAAGAGGGCGGCCCGGAGACCCAGTACTTC. It yields the protein CASSKEGGPETQYF. The chain recombines TRBV4-3 with TRBJ2-5; a weak D match, TRBD2 (5 bases). CDR3 length: 14 amino acids. Germline V lookup: CDR1 LGHNA, CDR2 YSLEER.

The chain combines TRBV29-1 with TRBJ2-1, with 9 bases fitting TRBD1. Near its end, the DNA agrees better with TRBJ2-7, so the J call may be wrong. The CDR3 is 16 amino acids. Germline V CDR1 and CDR2: SQVTM, ANQGSEA. The CDR3 is CSVAGTGILTYNEQYF. Here the CDR3 DNA reads TGCAGCGTTGCTGGGACAGGGATCCTGACCTACAATGAGCAGTACTTC.

At least ten counts were recorded for this clonotype. V and J are TRBV4-2 and TRBJ2-3; D remains unclear. The CDR3 runs 13 residues. The germline gives CDR1 LGHNA, CDR2 YNFKEQ. V lost 4 bases and J lost 11, with 16 bases in between. CDR3 amino acids: CASSPSDTWKQYF. Here the CDR3 DNA reads TGTGCCAGCAGCCCGTCAGATACGTGGAAGCAGTATTTT.

This clonotype was seen a handful of times. The chain employs TRBV4-2 and TRBJ2-5, with no clear D. Judging by the DNA end, TRBJ2-7 fits better; the J call may be wrong. Germline V gene sequence: CDR1 LGHNA, CDR2 YNFKEQ. The CDR3 has 12 residues. The CDR3 spells CASSQEGHEQYF. CDR3 DNA sequence: TGTGCCAGCAGCCAAGAAGGTCACGAGCAGTACTTC.